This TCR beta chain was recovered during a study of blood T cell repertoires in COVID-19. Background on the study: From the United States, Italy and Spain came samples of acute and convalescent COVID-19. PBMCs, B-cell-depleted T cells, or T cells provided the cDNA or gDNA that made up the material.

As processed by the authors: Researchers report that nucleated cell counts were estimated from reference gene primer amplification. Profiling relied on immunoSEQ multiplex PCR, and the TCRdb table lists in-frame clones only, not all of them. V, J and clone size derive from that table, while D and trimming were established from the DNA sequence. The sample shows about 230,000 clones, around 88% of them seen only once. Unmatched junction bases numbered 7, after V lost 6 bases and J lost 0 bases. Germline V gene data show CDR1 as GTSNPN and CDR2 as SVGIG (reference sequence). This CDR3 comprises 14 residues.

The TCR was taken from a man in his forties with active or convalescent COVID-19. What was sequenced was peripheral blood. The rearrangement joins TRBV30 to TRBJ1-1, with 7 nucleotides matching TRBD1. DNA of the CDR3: TGTGCCTGCACCGCGACAGGGTTGAACACTGAAGCTTTCTTT. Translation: CACTATGLNTEAFF.